These 17 T cell receptor beta chains originate from one sample sequenced in a study of tumor-infiltrating lymphocytes in oesophageal squamous cell carcinoma. Each CDR3 protein gets one entry after TCRdb re-called the PCR reads with MiXCR. The sample has nearly 20,000 distinct CDR3 sequences; almost 40% are singletons. Sequences were obtained from blood. These receptors were taken from a male donor with esophageal squamous cell carcinoma.

This clonotype was counted only a few times. A much larger clone sits a single nucleotide away, making a read error possible. The rearrangement uses TRBV4-1 and TRBJ2-5; TRBD2 matches at 12 bases. Per germline, CDR1 MGHRA and CDR2 YSYEKL. V lost 1 base to trimming and J lost 11 bases; unmatched junction nucleotides: 8. This CDR3 region has 15 residues. The CDR3, as DNA: TGCGCCAGCAGCCAAGGACTAGCGGGAGAGAATGAGCAGTACTTC. It specifies CASSQGLAGENEQYF.

This clonotype has ten or more counts. The CDR3 loop reads CASSPRRLDRSYEQYF. CDR3 nucleotides: TGTGCCAGCAGCCCCCGCAGGCTCGACAGATCCTACGAGCAGTACTTC. The chain employs TRBV7-9 and TRBJ2-7; the D gene is possibly TRBD1 (5 bases). Germline V CDR1 and CDR2: SEHNR, FQNEAQ (reference sequence). The CDR3 covers 16 residues. The ends were cut back, 5 bases at V and 1 base at J, with 18 bases in the middle.

This clonotype is a singleton in its sample. The chain combines TRBV7-3 with TRBJ2-2, with 10 bases fitting TRBD1. The CDR3 sequence is 15 residues long. V shed 5 bases, J shed 6 bases, and the junction held 6 bases outside the gene matches. Germline V gene sequence: CDR1 SGHTA, CDR2 FQGTGA. The CDR3 DNA sequence: TGTGCCAGCAGCCTTGCCGGGACAGGGGCCGGGGAGCTGTTTTTT. Amino acids: CASSLAGTGAGELFF.

In this sample, this clonotype turned up many times. The genes are TRBV3-1 and TRBJ1-1; D gene unclear. The germline gives CDR1 LGHDT, CDR2 YNNKEL (reference sequence). V lost 1 base to trimming and J lost 1 base, with 7 bases between them. The CDR3 runs 14 residues. The DNA of the CDR3 is TGTGCCAGCAGCCAAGTGGCCGCGAACACTGAAGCTTTCTTT. This codes for CASSQVAANTEAFF.

This clonotype was counted once. The chain couples TRBV28 to TRBJ2-5; 7 bases match TRBD2. The J call is doubtful: the DNA matches TRBJ2-1 better. Germline V gene sequence: CDR1 MDHEN, CDR2 SYDVKM. The CDR3 is 13 amino acids. This CDR3 is CASKEAGRDEQFF. For the CDR3, the DNA is TGTGCCAGCAAAGAAGCGGGAAGGGATGAGCAGTTCTTC.

This clonotype occurred many times. The CDR3: CASSLALGVVNTEAFF. The CDR3 bases are TGTGCCAGCAGCTTGGCTCTTGGGGTGGTGAACACTGAAGCTTTCTTT. The gene calls are TRBV5-4 and TRBJ1-1; D remains unclear. The CDR3 totals 16 residues. V lost 0 bases to trimming and J lost 0 bases, with 12 bases between them. Per germline, CDR1 SGHNT and CDR2 YYREEE (reference sequence).

This clonotype has at least ten counts. V and J are TRBV10-3 and TRBJ1-5; D call uncertain. This CDR3 region has 14 residues. V was pared by 2 bases and J by 0 bases, with 5 bases between. Germline V lookup: CDR1 ENHRY, CDR2 SYGVKD. CDR3 in amino acids: CAISEPNSNQPQHF. In nucleotides, the CDR3 is TGTGCCATCAGTGAGCCAAATAGCAATCAGCCCCAGCATTTT.

This chain uses TRBV11-2 with TRBJ1-1, with D perhaps matching TRBD1 (6 bases). The V end lost 3 bases, the J end lost 4 bases, and 9 bases lay between the germline ends. CDR3 length: 13 amino acids. Per germline, CDR1 SGHAT and CDR2 FQNNGV. The CDR3 DNA sequence: TGTGCCAGCAGCTTTACAGGGAGCACTGAAGCTTTCTTT. Translation: CASSFTGSTEAFF.

The table lists this clonotype with many counts. The chain combines TRBV2 with TRBJ2-5, with TRBD2 matching 7 bases. The V and J ends lost 6 bases and 5 bases, in that order; junction bases with no gene match: 6. CDR3 length: 13 residues. Germline-derived CDR1 and CDR2 are SNHLY and FYNNEI. The CDR3 loop is CASRIGRAETQYF. Here the CDR3 DNA reads TGTGCCAGCAGGATAGGGAGGGCGGAGACCCAGTACTTC.

This clonotype occurred a few times. The chain carries TRBV7-2 and TRBJ2-5, with unresolved D. Trimming removed 2 bases at V and 5 bases at J, with 6 bases between. This CDR3 has 12 residues. In germline, CDR1 is SGHTA, CDR2 FQGNSA. The CDR3 bases are TGTGCCAGCAGCTTAATGTTGGAGACCCAGTACTTC. Translation: CASSLMLETQYF.

This clonotype appeared many times. The chain joins TRBV5-4 to TRBJ1-1, with 8 bases identical to TRBD1. This CDR3 contains 15 residues. Losses at the gene ends were 4 bases for V and 6 bases for J; bases not matched to a gene: 11. The germline V gene has CDR1 SGHNT and CDR2 YYREEE (reference sequence). The CDR3 nucleotides read TGTGCCAGCAGCCTACCACAGGGGGAATTGGCTGAAGCTTTCTTT. Its translation is CASSLPQGELAEAFF.

This clonotype was seen ten or more times. This sequence joins TRBV5-1 and TRBJ2-7; D could derive from TRBD1 or TRBD2 (6 bases each). V was clipped by 4 bases and J by 0 bases, with 14 bases between them. The germline V gene has CDR1 SGHRS and CDR2 YFSETQ. The CDR3 length is 15 residues. CDR3 protein: CASSPEEGVSYEQYF. The CDR3 region has the DNA TGCGCCAGCAGCCCCGAGGAGGGGGTCTCCTACGAGCAGTACTTC.

Notes on this clonotype: Mismatch with germline at one junction end may stem from a read error. The V call is TRBV6-5, the J call TRBJ1-1; 9 bases are shared with TRBD1. Looked up from germline, CDR1 is MNHEY and CDR2 is SVGAGI. The CDR3 runs 15 residues. This chain's CDR3 is CASRTGTGSNTEAFF. Here the CDR3 DNA reads TGTGCCAGCAGAACCGGGACAGGGTCGAACACTGAAGCTTTCTTC.

This clonotype is termed medium-sized. This sequence joins TRBV7-3 and TRBJ2-3; 7 bases align to TRBD1. The CDR3 has 15 residues. Germline V gene data show CDR1 as SGHTA and CDR2 as FQGTGA. Trimming at V came to 4 bases and at J to 0 bases, leaving 4 bases not matched to a gene. The CDR3 sequence is CASSYDRESTDTQYF. CDR3 DNA sequence: TGTGCCAGCAGCTACGACAGGGAGAGCACAGATACGCAGTATTTT.

This clonotype turned up a few times. The rearrangement uses TRBV7-2 and TRBJ2-5, with D possibly matching TRBD1 (6 bases). The J call may be mistaken, given a closer DNA end match to TRBJ1-2. CDR1 and CDR2 from the germline V gene are SGHTA and FQGNSA. The CDR3 runs 17 residues. CDR3 in DNA: TGTGCCAGCAGCGCCCAAACGTCGGGAGGGGGTCGATATGGCTACACCTTC. Its translation is CASSAQTSGGGRYGYTF.

Comment on this clonotype: The CDR3 does not end in the conserved phenylalanine or tryptophan, so this is likely a read error. V is TRBV15 and J is TRBJ2-1; tentative D call: TRBD1 (5 bases). The end of the DNA is better explained by TRBJ2-7, so the J call may be wrong. Germline loops: CDR1 LNHNV, CDR2 YYDKDF (reference sequence). This CDR3 spans 13 amino acids. CDR3 in amino acids: CATSMQGLGEQYL. The DNA for the CDR3 is TGTGCCACCAGCATGCAGGGCCTGGGGGAGCAGTACTTA.

This clonotype qualifies as medium-sized (0.01 to 0.1%). The chain carries TRBV6-1 and TRBJ1-2, with 9 bases fitting TRBD1. From germline, CDR1 is MNHNS and CDR2 SASEGT. There are 12 residues in the CDR3. V lost 5 bases and J lost 7; bases outside the gene matches: 2. CDR3 sequence: CASSRDRAGYTF. Written as DNA, the CDR3 is TGTGCCAGCAGTCGGGACAGGGCTGGCTACACCTTC.